The rows below give T cell receptor beta chains drawn from one sample of a study of blood T cells in healthy people across ages. MiXCR, run by TCRdb on the 5' RACE reads, gives a single entry per CDR3 protein. The table has just under 750,000 distinct CDR3 sequences, roughly 20% seen once. Sequenced material: blood. All receptors derive from a man between 65 and 85 years old in good health. Each CDR3 is given with its conserved first and last residue. The D gene is left open where the match is weak. Part of the rows lack a size; the others show once, few, many or a class for expanded clones.

>NA|TRBJ1-5|TRBD1|15|TRBV11-2
TGTGCCAGCAGTTTGGACAGGGGGGGATGGCAGCCCCAGCATTTT
CASSLDRGGWQPQHF
>few|TRBJ1-6|TRBD1|14|TRBV5-1
TGCGCCAGCAGCTCCGACAGGGGGGATTCACCCCTCCACTTT
CASSSDRGDSPLHF
>few|TRBJ2-2|TRBD1|15|TRBV6-2/TRBV6-3
TGTGCCAGCAGTTATGACAGGGTTGACACCGGGGAGCTGTTTTTT
CASSYDRVDTGELFF
>NA|TRBJ2-7|TRBD1|15|TRBV5-1
TGCGCCAGCAGCGTGGGGACAGGGGGAACCTACGAGCAGTACTTC
CASSVGTGGTYEQYF
>few|TRBJ2-3|NA|14|TRBV4-1
TGCGCCAGCAGCCAAGGGGGGGCAAGAGATACGCAGTATTTT
CASSQGGARDTQYF
>few|TRBJ2-3|TRBD2|19|TRBV13
TGTGCCAGCAGCTTAGGCCGTATTACTAGCGGGAGTTTAACAGATACGCAGTATTTT
CASSLGRITSGSLTDTQYF
>NA|TRBJ1-4|NA|14|TRBV14
TGTGCCAGCAGCCCCTTCGGGAGTAATGAAAAACTGTTTTTT
CASSPFGSNEKLFF
>NA|TRBJ1-4|NA|15|TRBV5-1
TGCGCCAGCTCTGAAGGGACAAACCCGAATGAAAAACTGTTTTTT
CASSEGTNPNEKLFF
>few|TRBJ2-1|NA|17|TRBV6-5
TGTGCCAGCAGTTACTCGAAGGGCAGGGAATACTACAATGAGCAGTTCTTC
CASSYSKGREYYNEQFF
>NA|TRBJ1-3|NA|16|TRBV14
TGTGCCAGCAGCCCGAGGGGGTTGGCCTCTGGAAACACCATATATTTT
CASSPRGLASGNTIYF
>NA|TRBJ2-3|NA|14|TRBV5-1
TGCGCCAGCAGCCAAGCGGAACCCACAGATACGCAGTATTTT
CASSQAEPTDTQYF
>NA|TRBJ2-3|NA|16|TRBV7-2
TGTGCCAGCAGCTTAAGAAAAACAGGTCGAACAGATACGCAGTATTTT
CASSLRKTGRTDTQYF
>NA|TRBJ2-5|NA|15|TRBV5-5
TGTGCCAGCAGCTCAAAAAGCCAGGGGATTGAGACCCAGTACTTC
CASSSKSQGIETQYF
>NA|TRBJ1-4|NA|15|TRBV27
TGTGCCAGCAGTCCCTTTGCCACGGGAGGTGAAAAACTGTTTTTT
CASSPFATGGEKLFF
>NA|TRBJ2-1|TRBD1|16|TRBV5-1
TGCGCCAGCAGCTTGGGGCGGACAGGGGGCCTCGGTGAGCAGTTCTTC
CASSLGRTGGLGEQFF
>NA|TRBJ2-6|NA|17|TRBV5-1
TGCGCCAGCAGCTCAACTGGGGGGATATCTGGGGCCAACGTCCTGACTTTC
CASSSTGGISGANVLTF
>NA|TRBJ1-1|TRBD1|16|TRBV6-2/TRBV6-3
TGTGCCAGCGATTCCGTACCGGGACAGGGGGCGTTGATGGCTTTCTTT
CASDSVPGQGALMAFF
>NA|TRBJ1-6|NA|13|TRBV20-1
TGCAGTGCTAGAGATACGCCTAATTCACCCCTCCACTTT
CSARDTPNSPLHF
>many|TRBJ2-7|NA|12|TRBV28
TGTGCCAGCAGTTCAGGGGTCCACGAGCAGTACTTC
CASSSGVHEQYF
>NA|TRBJ2-3|NA|16|TRBV6-6
TGTGCCAGCAGTTACCCTCGACTAGAGTTAGCAGATACGCAGTATTTT
CASSYPRLELADTQYF
>NA|TRBJ2-7|NA|11|TRBV20-1
TGCAGTGCTAGTCAGGCCTGGGAGCAGTACTTC
CSASQAWEQYF
>NA|TRBJ2-2|TRBD1|16|TRBV29-1
TGCAGCGTCGTTCCGGGACAGGGTCGGAACACCGGGGAGCTGTTTTTT
CSVVPGQGRNTGELFF
>few|TRBJ2-3|NA|14|TRBV29-1
TGCAGCGTCGAGGGCCCCGAAGGTACAGATACGCAGTATTTT
CSVEGPEGTDTQYF
>few|TRBJ1-1|TRBD1|14|TRBV12-3/TRBV12-4
TGTGCCAGCAGTTCGAGGACAGGGCCCACTGAAGCTTTCTTT
CASSSRTGPTEAFF
>NA|TRBJ2-3|NA|15|TRBV29-1
TGCAGCGTCCCCCGGTCGGGCGGGATAGCGGATACGCAGTATTTT
CSVPRSGGIADTQYF
>few|TRBJ2-1|TRBD2|16|TRBV9
TGTGCCAGCAGCGTAGTTGGACTAGCGGGTAACAATGAGCAGTTCTTC
CASSVVGLAGNNEQFF
>few|TRBJ2-3|TRBD2|15|TRBV7-7
TGTGCCAGCAGCTCTAGCGGGGGGGCCACAGATACGCAGTATTTT
CASSSSGGATDTQYF
>NA|TRBJ1-2|NA|14|TRBV9
TGTGCCGGCAGCGTTAACCAGGGCGAGTTAGGCTACACCTTC
CAGSVNQGELGYTF
>few|TRBJ2-1|TRBD2|15|TRBV20-1
TGCAGTGCTGGACGGACTAGCGGGAGGTCGAATGAGCAGTTCTTC
CSAGRTSGRSNEQFF
>NA|TRBJ2-1|TRBD2|14|TRBV30
TGTGCCTGGAATGGACTAGCGGGAGTCAATGAGCAGTTCTTC
CAWNGLAGVNEQFF
>few|TRBJ2-3|TRBD2|15|TRBV20-1
TGCAGTGCCTCAGCTAGCGGGCGACCCAGAGATACGCAGTATTTT
CSASASGRPRDTQYF
>few|TRBJ2-3|NA|12|TRBV21-1
TGTGCCAGCAGTCCTCCGGCAGCGGGGAAGCGCTTT
CASSPPAAGKRF
>many|TRBJ1-6|NA|12|TRBV7-9
TGTGCCAGCAACCAGGGTAGTTCACCCCTCCACTTT
CASNQGSSPLHF
>NA|TRBJ1-2|NA|14|TRBV5-1
TGCGCCAGCAGCCCCATAGGAGGGGACTATGGCTACACCTTC
CASSPIGGDYGYTF
>NA|TRBJ1-4|NA|16|TRBV11-2
TGTGCCAGCAGCTCGTACCCGGATGCAACTAATGAAAAACTGTTTTTT
CASSSYPDATNEKLFF
>NA|TRBJ1-4|TRBD1|15|TRBV7-9
TGTGCCAGCAGCAGGGGACAGGGAGTGTGGGAAAAACTGTTTTTT
CASSRGQGVWEKLFF
>NA|TRBJ2-7|NA|13|TRBV20-1
TGCAGTGCTAGTTTAGGGGCTGGAACCGAGCAGTACTTC
CSASLGAGTEQYF
>once|TRBJ2-1|NA|15|TRBV18
TGTGCCAGCCCGCTTCCCGGCCTTGTGGGAAATGAGCAGTTCTTC
CASPLPGLVGNEQFF
>NA|TRBJ2-3|NA|14|TRBV21-1
TGTGCCAGCAGCAAAGCAGGCAGCGCAGATACGCAGTATTTT
CASSKAGSADTQYF
>few|TRBJ1-1|NA|14|TRBV2
TGTGCCAGCAGTGGGCTCCGTATGAACACTGAAGCTTTCTTT
CASSGLRMNTEAFF
>NA|TRBJ1-1|NA|16|TRBV2
TGTGCCAGCAGAGCCGGGACGGAGCGTTTGAACACTGAAGCTTTCTTT
CASRAGTERLNTEAFF
>NA|TRBJ1-4|NA|13|TRBV6-6
TGTGCCAGCGTAAGGGAGAAATTCGAAAAACTGTTTTTT
CASVREKFEKLFF
>few|TRBJ2-1|NA|15|TRBV11-2
TGTGCCAGCAGCTTAGGTTGGACCGGGGACAATGAGCAGTTCTTC
CASSLGWTGDNEQFF
>NA|TRBJ1-1|NA|14|TRBV7-2
TGTGCCAGCAGCCAACTGCGACAGAACACTGAAGCTTTCTTT
CASSQLRQNTEAFF
>NA|TRBJ2-3|NA|14|TRBV19
TGTGCCAGTAAAGTCTCAGGAAACACAGATACGCAGTATTTT
CASKVSGNTDTQYF
>few|TRBJ2-1|NA|15|TRBV3-1
TGTGCCAGCAGCCGTGGGCAGGGATCAAACAATGAGCAGTTCTTC
CASSRGQGSNNEQFF
>NA|TRBJ1-1|NA|13|TRBV6-1
TGTGCCAGCACGGATTTGTTTCGAGCTGAAGCTTTCTTT
CASTDLFRAEAFF
>few|TRBJ2-5|NA|13|TRBV7-2
TGTGCCAGCAGGTTACAGGGTTTTGAGACCCAGTACTTC
CASRLQGFETQYF
>NA|TRBJ2-1|NA|15|TRBV11-2
TGTGCCAGCAGCTTAGTACGGGGGCGTCGCAATGAGCAGTTCTTC
CASSLVRGRRNEQFF
>NA|TRBJ2-5|NA|14|TRBV6-5
TGTGCCAGCAGTGACCTTTGGACCCAAGAGACCCAGTACTTC
CASSDLWTQETQYF